These 3 T cell receptor beta chains were all obtained from the same sample, sequenced in a study of OX40 agonist ivuxolimab in advanced cancers. Generated by immunoSEQ multiplex PCR, the TCRdb table keeps only in-frame clones and is missing some. The sample holds around 50,000 clones, 75% to 90% seen once. The sequenced sample was CD4+ or CD8+ T cells sorted from blood, obtained in a trial of the OX40 agonist ivuxolimab. The receptors shown here come from an adult with an advanced solid tumor such as melanoma, head and neck, liver or kidney cancer.

This chain connects TRBV6-1 to TRBJ1-2; the D gene is possibly TRBD1 (6 bases). CDR1 is MNHNS, CDR2 SASEGT, per germline. The ends were cut back, 3 bases at V and 3 bases at J, with 14 bases in the middle. The CDR3 loop spans 15 amino acids. As DNA, the CDR3 is TGTGCCAGCAGTGAGGGGCCTACAGGGTACTATGGCTACACCTTC. Protein product: CASSEGPTGYYGYTF.

This clone appeared a few times. The rearrangement links TRBV7-8 to TRBJ1-4, with 11 bases fitting TRBD1. Germline V lookup: CDR1 SGHVS, CDR2 FQNEAQ. The CDR3 consists of 15 residues. The V and J ends lost 5 bases and 7 bases, in that order; junction bases with no gene match: 6. CDR3 sequence (DNA): TGTGCCAGCAGCACCCCGGACAGGGGGCGTGAAAAACTGTTTTTT. Translation gives CASSTPDRGREKLFF.

V usage is TRBV2 and J usage is TRBJ2-7, with 10 bases identical to TRBD1. V was clipped by 8 bases and J by 0 bases; unmatched bases: 1. Germline V gene lookup returns CDR1 SNHLY and CDR2 FYNNEI. The CDR3 has 13 amino acids. The CDR3 nucleotides are TGTGCCAGCCGGGACAGGGGCTCCTACGAGCAGTACTTC. It is translated as CASRDRGSYEQYF.